This is a list of T cell receptor beta chains from one sample in a study of regulatory T cells in long-lasting Graves disease. TCRdb re-called the multiplex PCR reads with MiXCR, one entry per CDR3 protein. This table holds approximately 350,000 distinct CDR3 sequences, 16% found once. These sequences were also reported in another study, on T cells in Graves' hyperthyroidism and ophthalmopathy.

This material consisted of peripheral blood mononuclear cells (PBMCs), taken at new diagnosis, from a patient treated with antithyroid drugs. These receptors all come from a man in his forties or fifties with Graves disease. CDR3s include the opening cysteine and the closing phenylalanine or tryptophan. The order of the fields is V gene, clone size, J gene, D gene, CDR3 DNA, CDR3 protein. D genes are given only for firm matches. The size field is filled for only some rows; it gives once, few, many or a size class.

V: TRBV12-3/TRBV12-4
size: many
J: TRBJ2-2
D: .
DNA: TGTGCCAGCAAGACCCTTGGGGGGAACACCGGGGAGCTGTTTTTT
CDR3: CASKTLGGNTGELFF

V: TRBV10-3
size: many
J: TRBJ2-7
D: .
DNA: TGTGCCATCAGTAAGACTGAATACGAGCAGTACTTC
CDR3: CAISKTEYEQYF

V: TRBV3-1
size: many
J: TRBJ2-5
D: .
DNA: TGTGCCAGCAGCCAAGTATTGCAAGAGACCCAGTACTTC
CDR3: CASSQVLQETQYF

V: TRBV20-1
size: .
J: TRBJ2-4
D: .
DNA: TGCAGTGCTAGGGGCAACCTAGCCAAAAACATTCAGTACTTC
CDR3: CSARGNLAKNIQYF

V: TRBV6-1
size: few
J: TRBJ2-2
D: TRBD2
DNA: TGTGCCATCGGGACTAGCGGCACCGGGGAGCTGTTTTTT
CDR3: CAIGTSGTGELFF

V: TRBV19
size: many
J: TRBJ2-2
D: TRBD1
DNA: TGTGCCAGTAGTACCTGGGACAGGCGGACCGGGGAGCTGTTTTTT
CDR3: CASSTWDRRTGELFF

V: TRBV6-1
size: many
J: TRBJ2-3
D: TRBD2
DNA: TGTGCCAGCAGCGAAGACAGACTAGCGGGGGGGCGCCGCACAGATACGCAGTATTTT
CDR3: CASSEDRLAGGRRTDTQYF

V: TRBV29-1
size: .
J: TRBJ1-4
D: .
DNA: TGCAGCGTTGGGGGGACCTCTAATGAAAAACTGTTTTTT
CDR3: CSVGGTSNEKLFF

V: TRBV5-4
size: many
J: TRBJ1-4
D: .
DNA: TGTGCCAGCAAACAGGGAACTAATGAAAAACTGTTTTTT
CDR3: CASKQGTNEKLFF

V: TRBV7-2
size: many
J: TRBJ1-4
D: TRBD1
DNA: TGTGCCAGCAGCCTACAGGGGACGGATGAAAAACTGTTTTTT
CDR3: CASSLQGTDEKLFF

V: TRBV2
size: many
J: TRBJ1-2
D: .
DNA: TGTGCCAGCAGTGAAGCAGGGAGAAACTATGGCTACACCTTC
CDR3: CASSEAGRNYGYTF

V: TRBV10-3
size: many
J: TRBJ1-2
D: .
DNA: TGTGCCATCACCGAACTACCCGCCTATGGCTACACCTTC
CDR3: CAITELPAYGYTF

V: TRBV12-3/TRBV12-4
size: many
J: TRBJ2-2
D: TRBD2
DNA: TGTGCCAGCAGTCCCCGCCTAGCGGGGGGTACCGGGGAGCTGTTTTTT
CDR3: CASSPRLAGGTGELFF

V: TRBV5-1
size: many
J: TRBJ2-3
D: .
DNA: TGCGCCAGCAGCTTGGACCTAGATACGCAGTATTTT
CDR3: CASSLDLDTQYF

V: TRBV19
size: .
J: TRBJ2-6
D: TRBD1
DNA: TGTGCCAGTAGTATAGGGGCCCCTACAGGGGCTGGGGCCAACGTCCTGACTTTC
CDR3: CASSIGAPTGAGANVLTF

V: TRBV5-1
size: .
J: TRBJ2-7
D: TRBD1
DNA: TGCGCCAGCAGCCTGGGACAGCTAAGGGAGCAGTACTTC
CDR3: CASSLGQLREQYF

V: TRBV5-4
size: few
J: TRBJ1-6
D: .
DNA: TGTGCCAGCAGCTTAAAAGGGACCGAAAATTCACCCCTCCACTTT
CDR3: CASSLKGTENSPLHF

V: TRBV11-2
size: .
J: TRBJ2-7
D: .
DNA: TGTGCCAGCAGCTTATCGAACGCGGGTGCGGGGGAGCAGTACTTC
CDR3: CASSLSNAGAGEQYF

V: TRBV28
size: many
J: TRBJ1-1
D: .
DNA: TGTGCCAGCAGTTTACCCCAGGGCTCCCATATGAACACTGAAGCTTTCTTT
CDR3: CASSLPQGSHMNTEAFF

V: TRBV4-1
size: .
J: TRBJ1-4
D: .
DNA: TGCGCCAGCAGCCAAGTAGCAGGGCCTGAAAAACTGTTTTTT
CDR3: CASSQVAGPEKLFF

V: TRBV5-1
size: many
J: TRBJ1-6
D: TRBD1
DNA: TGCGCCAGCAGCCCCCTAAGCAGGGGGAAGAGTAATTCACCCCTCCACTTT
CDR3: CASSPLSRGKSNSPLHF

V: TRBV3-1
size: .
J: TRBJ1-5
D: TRBD1
DNA: TGTGCCAGCGGACTAGGACAGGGAGGTCAGCCCCAGCATTTT
CDR3: CASGLGQGGQPQHF

V: TRBV20-1
size: few
J: TRBJ2-5
D: .
DNA: TGCGGTGGGGGTTTTGGGGTCCAAGAGACCCAGTACTTC
CDR3: CGGGFGVQETQYF

V: TRBV11-3
size: many
J: TRBJ1-1
D: .
DNA: TGTGCCAGCAGCCGCCAGGGTTACACTGAAGCTTTCTTT
CDR3: CASSRQGYTEAFF

V: TRBV2
size: many
J: TRBJ1-4
D: TRBD1
DNA: TGTGCCAGCAGTAGACAGGGGGCACGGGAAAAACTGTTTTTT
CDR3: CASSRQGAREKLFF

V: TRBV24-1
size: many
J: TRBJ2-3
D: .
DNA: TGTGCCACCAGTAGAGGTGTCACAGATACGCAGTATTTT
CDR3: CATSRGVTDTQYF

V: TRBV6-1
size: many
J: TRBJ1-1
D: .
DNA: TGTGCCAGCATGGGCAGGGAGGGTTCACCGGCTTTCTTT
CDR3: CASMGREGSPAFF

V: TRBV5-6
size: .
J: TRBJ2-7
D: TRBD1
DNA: TGTGCCAGCAGCTTGTTAACAGGGGGCTACGAGCAGTACTTC
CDR3: CASSLLTGGYEQYF

V: TRBV7-9
size: .
J: TRBJ2-7
D: .
DNA: TGTGCCAGCAGCAGCAGGGGCCGGGACGAGCAGTACTTC
CDR3: CASSSRGRDEQYF

V: TRBV10-3
size: few
J: TRBJ1-2
D: TRBD1
DNA: TGTGCCATCAGAACCCCCGGGACAGGGAGTGGCTACACCTTC
CDR3: CAIRTPGTGSGYTF

V: TRBV20-1
size: many
J: TRBJ2-2
D: .
DNA: TGCAGTGGCAAGGCAGGGGCGGAGAACACCGGGGAGCTGTTTTTT
CDR3: CSGKAGAENTGELFF

V: TRBV3-1
size: many
J: TRBJ2-2
D: .
DNA: TGTGCCAGCAGCCAAGTGGGCGTCGGAATCACCGGGGAGCTGTTTTTT
CDR3: CASSQVGVGITGELFF

V: TRBV19
size: many
J: TRBJ2-3
D: .
DNA: TGTGCCAGTAGTACGGCAACGTCTAGCACAGATACGCAGTATTTT
CDR3: CASSTATSSTDTQYF

V: TRBV2
size: many
J: TRBJ2-1
D: TRBD1
DNA: TGTGCCAGCAGTCGGGACAGGGGGGTCGATGAGCAGTTCTTC
CDR3: CASSRDRGVDEQFF

V: TRBV20-1
size: .
J: TRBJ1-1
D: .
DNA: TGCAGTGCTGACGACAGGCCCATGAACACTGAAGCTTTCTTT
CDR3: CSADDRPMNTEAFF

V: TRBV20-1
size: few
J: TRBJ2-2
D: .
DNA: TGCAGTGCTGACTGGACCGGGGAGCTGTTTTTT
CDR3: CSADWTGELFF

V: TRBV24-1
size: few
J: TRBJ1-5
D: .
DNA: TGTGCCACCAGTGAGTCGGGAGGCGGCCGTCAGCCCCAGCATTTT
CDR3: CATSESGGGRQPQHF

V: TRBV28
size: .
J: TRBJ1-5
D: TRBD1
DNA: TGTGCCAGCAGTTTATTCATGGGGACAGGGGTTCAGCCCCAGCATTTT
CDR3: CASSLFMGTGVQPQHF

V: TRBV30
size: many
J: TRBJ1-4
D: .
DNA: TGTGCCTGGAGTGTATGGGGCGAAAAACTGTTTTTT
CDR3: CAWSVWGEKLFF

V: TRBV28
size: many
J: TRBJ1-2
D: TRBD1
DNA: TGTGCCAGCAGTTTTGTAGGGACAGGGTATGGCTACACCTTC
CDR3: CASSFVGTGYGYTF

V: TRBV11-2
size: .
J: TRBJ1-1
D: TRBD1
DNA: TGTGCCAGCAGCTTCAGACTGGGGACAGGTGGCACTGAAGCTTTCTTT
CDR3: CASSFRLGTGGTEAFF

V: TRBV5-8
size: few
J: TRBJ2-1
D: TRBD2
DNA: TGTGCCAGCAGCTTCAGCGGGGGGGCCAATGAGCAGTTCTTC
CDR3: CASSFSGGANEQFF

V: TRBV7-9
size: many
J: TRBJ2-5
D: .
DNA: TGTGCCAGCAGTCAGAGACAGGACCAAGAGACCCAGTACTTC
CDR3: CASSQRQDQETQYF

V: TRBV5-1
size: few
J: TRBJ1-1
D: .
DNA: TGCGCCAGCAGCATCACGATTGGGGCAGGATTGAACACTGAAGCTTTCTTT
CDR3: CASSITIGAGLNTEAFF

V: TRBV10-1
size: many
J: TRBJ2-3
D: .
DNA: TGCGCCAGCAGTGAGTCCGGGCGTGGTACGCAGTATTTT
CDR3: CASSESGRGTQYF